The clone carrying this T cell receptor beta chain was detected only a few times. The sample comes from a study of blood T cells in healthy people across ages. Combining a sample-barcoded 5' primer with a J-beta primer mix, a second PCR ran for 7 to 11 cycles. TCRdb re-called the 5' RACE reads with MiXCR, one entry per CDR3 protein. The data contain 2 million or so distinct CDR3 sequences, roughly 49% of them singletons. The junction had 5 bases not matched to a gene; V was cut back by 0 bases and J by 6 bases. The CDR3 has 16 residues. The germline gives CDR1 LNHNV, CDR2 YYDKDF (reference sequence). This chain uses TRBV15 with TRBJ2-1, with 10 positions matching TRBD2. Sequencing input: blood. The TCR originated in a woman aged 40 to 50 in good health. CDR3 protein: CATSRDPLAGTNEQFF. For the CDR3, the DNA is TGTGCCACCAGCAGAGATCCACTAGCGGGGACCAATGAGCAGTTCTTC.